The 10 T cell receptor beta chains listed next were all sequenced from one sample in a study of chemoradiotherapy in HPV16-positive cancers. The table came from immunoSEQ multiplex PCR; TCRdb's copy has only in-frame clones and leaves some out. Among about 12,000 clones, around 66% were seen once, and the ten largest hold 20%. Sample collection was performed from a patient who underwent chemoradiotherapy. Receptors originate from a human donor with HPV-associated anogenital cancer.

V and J are TRBV7-2 and TRBJ2-1; no reliable D call. Germline-derived CDR1 and CDR2 are SGHTA and FQGNSA. Trimming stripped 5 bases from V and 1 base from J, with 12 bases between. The length of the CDR3 is 15 residues. CDR3 nucleotides: TGTGCCAGCAGCCTAGATGTAGGTTCCTACAATGAGCAGTTCTTC. Translation gives CASSLDVGSYNEQFF.

This chain links TRBV28 with TRBJ1-5, with a possible D match to TRBD1 (5 bases). V was cut by 3 bases and J by 3 bases, with 9 bases left in between. In germline, CDR1 is MDHEN, CDR2 SYDVKM. This CDR3 comprises 14 residues. CDR3 protein: CASSLDTINQPQHF. Here the CDR3 DNA reads TGTGCCAGCAGTTTGGACACGATCAATCAGCCCCAGCATTTT.

The V call is TRBV12-1, the J call TRBJ2-1. TRBV12-1 is described as a pseudogene. The CDR3 runs to 12 residues. The CDR3 coding sequence is TGTGCCAGCAGCTTTGAAGGGAATGAGCAGTTCTTC. Translation: CASSFEGNEQFF.

Note on this clone: The junction and the germline gene differ at one end; a read error may be behind it. The rearrangement joins TRBV7-7 to TRBJ2-5; no reliable D call. Germline CDR1 reads SSHAT; CDR2 reads FNYEAQ (reference sequence). The CDR3 has 13 amino acids. The DNA for the CDR3 is TGTGCTAGCAGCAGGACGCTTCAAGAGACCCAGTACTTC. This codes for CASSRTLQETQYF.

V and J are TRBV28 and TRBJ1-6, with 8 positions matching TRBD1. This CDR3 has 18 residues. Per the germline V gene, CDR1 is MDHEN and CDR2 is SYDVKM. The ends lost 6 bases at V and 10 bases at J; junction bases unmatched: 20. The CDR3 DNA reads as TGTGCCAGCAGGCTAGCCTCGGTGGGGACAGGTCAAAACTCACCCCTCCACTTT. Protein: CASRLASVGTGQNSPLHF.

The genes are TRBV2 and TRBJ2-2; TRBD2 is a possible D gene (6 bases). This CDR3 has 14 residues. V lost 7 bases and J lost 3, with 12 bases in between. Germline CDR1 reads SNHLY; CDR2 reads FYNNEI. CDR3 amino acids: CASTRDLHTGELFF. The CDR3 nucleotides read TGTGCCAGCACCCGGGACTTACACACCGGGGAGCTGTTTTTT. Combining the CDR3 with reference TRBV2 and TRBJ2-2 gives the whole variable domain EPEVTQTPSHQVTQMGQEVILRCVPISNHLYFYWYRQILGQKVEFLVSFYNNEISEKSEIFDDQFSVERPDGSNFTLKIRSTKLEDSAMYFCASTRDLHTGELFFGEGSRLTVL.

The J gene is TRBJ1-3, the V gene TRBV2; no definite D call. Germline CDR1 and CDR2: SNHLY and FYNNEI. V was cut by 3 bases and J by 0 bases, with 6 bases left in between. The CDR3 has 14 residues. CDR3 bases: TGTGCCAGCAGTGACGGGTTCTCTGGAAACACCATATATTTT. Its translation is CASSDGFSGNTIYF.

This clone was counted once. J is TRBJ2-7 and V is TRBV7-3; 7 nucleotides match TRBD2. CDR1 and CDR2 from the germline V gene are SGHTA and FQGTGA. This CDR3 comprises 15 residues. V lost 5 bases and J lost 0; bases outside the gene matches: 7. The CDR3 loop reads CASSNMGGGSYEQYF. CDR3 bases: TGTGCCAGCAGCAACATGGGGGGGGGCTCCTACGAGCAGTACTTC.

J is TRBJ2-6 and V is TRBV15; D perhaps matches TRBD1 (6 bases). The germline gives CDR1 LNHNV, CDR2 YYDKDF (reference sequence). This CDR3 spans 17 amino acids. V lost 4 bases and J lost 1, with 14 bases in between. The CDR3 here is CATSKGQQLSGANVLTF. DNA of the CDR3: TGTGCCACCAGCAAAGGACAGCAGCTTTCTGGGGCCAACGTCCTGACTTTC.

The chain combines TRBV30 with TRBJ1-1; TRBD1 aligns across 7 bases. This CDR3 comprises 16 residues. The V gene's germline CDR1 is GTSNPN and CDR2 SVGIG (reference sequence). V lost 0 bases, J lost 2 bases, and 9 bases stayed unmatched. CDR3 in DNA: TGTGCCTGGAGTGTGACAGCGACAGGGATCAACACTGAAGCTTTCTTT. Its translation is CAWSVTATGINTEAFF.